The 3 T cell receptor beta chains reported below all come from one sample, sequenced in a study of blood T cell repertoires in COVID-19. TCRdb keeps only in-frame clones here, not all; method: immunoSEQ multiplex PCR. The sample records about 35,000 clones, about 89% being singletons. Sequencing was performed on peripheral blood. These receptors all stem from a man older than 75 with active COVID-19.

Concerning this clone: The sample carries other DNA sequences with the same CDR3. The J gene is TRBJ2-2, the V gene TRBV9; D is unclear. The germline V gene encodes CDR1 SGDLS and CDR2 YYNGEE. Trimming removed 0 bases from V and 1 base from J, with 4 bases in between. There are 14 residues in the CDR3. The chain's CDR3 is CASSVAVNTGELFF. CDR3 in DNA: TGTGCCAGCAGCGTAGCAGTGAACACCGGGGAGCTGTTTTTT.

Only a few counts were recorded for this clone. DNA of the CDR3: TGTGCCAGCACGGTGAGGGTGTACACTGAAGCTTTCTTT. Encoded protein: CASTVRVYTEAFF. The chain has TRBV6-5 and TRBJ1-1, with D unresolved. V was shortened by 7 bases and J by 3 bases, with 12 bases between the two germline ends. Germline CDR1 MNHEY, CDR2 SVGAGI. There are 13 residues in the CDR3.

This chain uses TRBV12-3 or TRBV12-4 with TRBJ2-5; unclear D gene. The CDR3 is made up of 11 amino acids. V lost 7 bases, J lost 5 bases, and 8 bases lay in between. In DNA form, the CDR3 reads TGTGCCAGCACCCTTAGTGAGACCCAGTACTTC. This codes for CASTLSETQYF.